A selection of T cell receptor beta chains follows, all from one sample in a study of T cells in Graves' hyperthyroidism and ophthalmopathy. MiXCR, applied by TCRdb to the multiplex PCR reads, yields one record per CDR3 protein. The sample includes 250,000 or so distinct CDR3 sequences, around 15% of them seen just once. The material sequenced was blood. These receptors were taken from a woman aged 50 to 60 with Graves' hyperthyroidism that later progressed to Graves' ophthalmopathy. Each CDR3 is given without its conserved first and last residue. A clone size is listed for some rows: how often the clone was seen (once, few, many), or a class if it is expanded.

len	v_gene	abundance	CDR3aa
11	TRBV25-1	.	ASSAGRNTEAF
11	TRBV19	.	ASRREGNSPLH
11	TRBV12-3/TRBV12-4	many	AVGVAGLRGQF
12	TRBV27	many	ASSLRGPTYEQY
13	TRBV28	many	ASSLTGLGNQPQH
12	TRBV10-2	.	ASSEGGPRETQY
11	TRBV28	many	ASSLGGSEGYT
13	TRBV3-1	many	ASIRASGRQETQY
10	TRBV6-1	many	ASRQTDYGYT
13	TRBV5-1	many	ASSSVPGQDYEQY
13	TRBV28	many	ASSSMGQGGDTQY
12	TRBV5-4	many	ASSRWTGGDTQY
13	TRBV19	.	ASTPPPGRGVSAF
18	TRBV12-3/TRBV12-4	many	ASNTTPQGSDRISYNEQF
14	TRBV28	many	ASSSWEARSYNEQF
20	TRBV28	many	ASSSIALLAGGAEGTYNEQF
13	TRBV3-1	many	ASSQGLAGPYEQY
13	TRBV3-1	many	ASSQIGDRNEKLF
12	TRBV7-9	many	ASSQTGPRDGAF
12	TRBV6-1	few	ASSTDRARPEQY
12	TRBV5-1	.	ASSALSLGNTIY
14	TRBV20-1	many	SAGTSGTGAYNEQF
13	TRBV7-9	few	ASSPMQGILYEQY
11	TRBV27	.	ASSSRGAETQY
12	TRBV6-1	few	ASIPGIGNYEQY
9	TRBV30	many	AWGASYEQY
14	TRBV6-1	few	ASSDELEVGFYGYT
13	TRBV28	many	ASSGPSGPQGEQY
12	TRBV28	many	ASSPTPNNEKLF
12	TRBV7-3	few	ASSWQGSGNEQF